This is a list of T cell receptor beta chains from one sample in a study of radiation and T cells in renal cell carcinoma. Profiling relied on immunoSEQ multiplex PCR, and the TCRdb table lists in-frame clones only, not all of them. The profile shows some 120,000 clones, over 75% of them singletons. The specimen comprised blood, sampled from a patient whose treatment included radiotherapy and nephrectomy. The receptor source for this set is an older woman with renal cell carcinoma. The CDR3 runs from the conserved cysteine through the conserved F or W. The D gene is left open where the match is weak. The size entry is marked missing in some rows and otherwise reads once, few, many or a size class.

V	J	D	size	CDR3	DNA
TRBV6-6	TRBJ1-6	-	-	CASSQGGFSALHF	TGTGCCAGCAGTCAAGGCGGGTTCTCGGCCCTCCACTTT
TRBV18	TRBJ1-5	-	-	CASSLEGSNQPQHF	TGTGCCAGCTCATTAGAGGGGTCTAATCAGCCCCAGCATTTT
TRBV19	TRBJ2-7	-	-	CASSIRESYEQYF	TGTGCCAGTAGTATCCGGGAGTCCTACGAGCAGTACTTC
TRBV21-1	TRBJ1-1	-	-	CASSPDRGGTEAFF	TGTGCCAGCAGCCCTGACAGGGGCGGTACTGAAGCTTTCTTT
TRBV2	TRBJ1-3	-	-	CASPGGARSGNTIYF	TGTGCCAGCCCAGGTGGGGCACGCTCTGGAAACACCATATATTTT
TRBV19	TRBJ2-4	TRBD2	-	CASSIGRLAGGLAKNIQYF	TGTGCCAGTAGTATAGGGAGACTAGCGGGGGGGCTGGCCAAAAACATTCAGTACTTC
TRBV10-2	TRBJ1-5	-	-	CASSAQIGQPQHF	TGCGCCAGCAGTGCCCAAATTGGTCAGCCCCAGCATTTT
TRBV25-1	TRBJ2-3	-	-	CASGGPNWGDTQYF	TGTGCCAGCGGGGGGCCCAACTGGGGGGATACGCAGTATTTT
TRBV11-2	TRBJ2-3	-	-	CASSLFLGGGTDTQYF	TGTGCCAGCAGCTTATTTCTGGGCGGGGGCACAGATACGCAGTATTTT
TRBV5-6	TRBJ2-7	-	-	CASSLIALSSYEQYF	TGTGCCAGCAGCTTGATCGCTCTATCTTCCTACGAGCAGTACTTC
TRBV29-1	TRBJ1-5	TRBD1	-	CSVSQGAGNQPQHF	TGCAGCGTGTCACAGGGGGCTGGCAATCAGCCCCAGCATTTT
TRBV9	TRBJ1-4	TRBD1	-	CASSAGPGQGPEKLFF	TGTGCCAGCAGCGCCGGACCGGGACAGGGGCCTGAAAAACTGTTTTTT
TRBV28	TRBJ1-1	-	-	CASREGGVDEAFF	TGTGCCAGCAGGGAGGGGGGAGTAGATGAAGCTTTCTTT
TRBV27	TRBJ2-1	-	-	CASSLEGNEQFF	TGTGCCAGCAGTTTGGAGGGCAATGAGCAGTTCTTC
TRBV5-4	TRBJ1-1	-	-	CASSFRGITEAFF	TGTGCCAGCAGCTTCCGGGGCATCACTGAAGCTTTCTTT
TRBV28	TRBJ2-3	-	-	CASSSTYTQYF	TGTGCCAGCAGTTCCACTTATACGCAGTATTTT
TRBV7-2	TRBJ2-1	TRBD2	few	CASSLEGLAGGPLWNEQFF	TGTGCCAGCAGCTTAGAGGGACTAGCGGGAGGGCCCCTTTGGAATGAGCAGTTCTTC
TRBV7-2	TRBJ2-3	TRBD2	-	CASSLGISATSGYTQYF	TGTGCCAGCAGCTTAGGCATCTCGGCGACTAGCGGTTATACGCAGTATTTT
TRBV9	TRBJ1-2	-	-	CASSQGVGAYGYTF	TGTGCCAGCAGCCAAGGGGTAGGGGCGTATGGCTACACCTTC
TRBV11-3	TRBJ2-7	-	-	CASSLTADYEQYF	TGTGCCAGCAGCTTAACAGCGGACTACGAGCAGTACTTC
TRBV5-1	TRBJ2-7	-	-	CASSLSAGPTEQYF	TGCGCCAGCAGCTTGTCTGCGGGACCAACCGAGCAGTACTTC
TRBV4-1	TRBJ1-1	-	many	CASSQQNTEAFF	TGCGCCAGCAGCCAACAGAACACTGAAGCTTTCTTT
TRBV5-1	TRBJ2-7	TRBD2	once	CASSPGGPSSYEQYF	TGCGCCAGCAGCCCGGGGGGTCCTAGCTCCTACGAGCAGTACTTC
TRBV6-5	TRBJ2-7	-	-	CASNSNYEQYF	TGTGCCAGCAACAGTAACTACGAGCAGTACTTC
TRBV6-5	TRBJ2-6	-	-	CASSFGASGANVLTF	TGTGCCAGCAGTTTTGGGGCCTCTGGGGCCAACGTCCTGACTTTC
TRBV6-5	TRBJ2-2	-	-	CAIGTPGELFF	TGTGCCATCGGGACACCCGGGGAGCTGTTTTTT
TRBV27	TRBJ2-5	TRBD2	-	CASSFHGTSGTNQRETQYF	TGTGCCAGCAGTTTTCATGGGACTAGCGGGACAAACCAGCGAGAGACCCAGTACTTC
TRBV6-5	TRBJ2-2	-	-	CASSYRGSAGELFF	TGTGCCAGCAGTTATAGGGGATCGGCCGGGGAGCTGTTTTTT
TRBV10-3	TRBJ2-7	-	-	CAISVLGGRGYEQYF	TGTGCCATCTCTGTTTTGGGGGGCAGGGGCTACGAGCAGTACTTC
TRBV11-1	TRBJ2-7	-	-	CASSSQGLEQYF	TGTGCCAGCAGCTCCCAGGGTCTCGAGCAGTACTTC
TRBV5-1	TRBJ1-2	-	-	CASREQGSYGYTF	TGCGCCAGCAGAGAGCAGGGTAGCTATGGCTACACCTTC
TRBV5-4	TRBJ2-3	TRBD2	-	CASSLDLRGSTDTQYF	TGTGCCAGCAGCTTGGATTTGCGGGGGAGCACAGATACGCAGTATTTT
TRBV2	TRBJ2-5	TRBD2	-	CASSVGLAEETQYF	TGTGCCAGCAGTGTTGGACTAGCGGAAGAGACCCAGTACTTC
TRBV27	TRBJ2-5	-	once	CASSLGRGVGQETQYF	TGTGCCAGCAGTTTGGGGCGGGGAGTGGGCCAAGAGACCCAGTACTTC
TRBV6-4	TRBJ1-1	-	few	CASRPDRMNTEAFF	TGTGCCAGCAGGCCCGACAGGATGAACACTGAAGCTTTCTTT
TRBV7-7	TRBJ1-1	-	few	CASSLSSDTEAFF	TGTGCTAGCAGCTTAAGCAGTGACACTGAAGCTTTCTTT
TRBV30	TRBJ2-3	TRBD2	-	CAATSGSADTQYF	TGTGCCGCTACTAGCGGGAGTGCAGATACGCAGTATTTT
TRBV19	TRBJ1-2	TRBD1	-	CASSIGDRESNYGYTF	TGTGCCAGTAGTATAGGGGACAGGGAATCCAACTATGGCTACACCTTC
TRBV7-9	TRBJ2-5	-	few	CASSLAGGETQYF	TGTGCCAGCAGCTTAGCAGGGGGGGAGACCCAGTACTTC